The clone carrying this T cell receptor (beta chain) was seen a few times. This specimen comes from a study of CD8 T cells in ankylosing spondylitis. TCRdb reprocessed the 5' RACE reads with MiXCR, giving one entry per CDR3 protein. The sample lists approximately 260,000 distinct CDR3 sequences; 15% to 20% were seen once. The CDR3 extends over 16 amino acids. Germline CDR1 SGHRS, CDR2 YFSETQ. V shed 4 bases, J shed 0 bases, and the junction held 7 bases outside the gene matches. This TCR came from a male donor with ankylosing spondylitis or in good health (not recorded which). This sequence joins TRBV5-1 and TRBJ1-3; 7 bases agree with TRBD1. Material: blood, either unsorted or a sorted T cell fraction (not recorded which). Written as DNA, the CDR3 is TGCGCCAGCAGCCTGGACAGGTCGTACTCTGGAAACACCATATATTTT. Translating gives CASSLDRSYSGNTIYF.